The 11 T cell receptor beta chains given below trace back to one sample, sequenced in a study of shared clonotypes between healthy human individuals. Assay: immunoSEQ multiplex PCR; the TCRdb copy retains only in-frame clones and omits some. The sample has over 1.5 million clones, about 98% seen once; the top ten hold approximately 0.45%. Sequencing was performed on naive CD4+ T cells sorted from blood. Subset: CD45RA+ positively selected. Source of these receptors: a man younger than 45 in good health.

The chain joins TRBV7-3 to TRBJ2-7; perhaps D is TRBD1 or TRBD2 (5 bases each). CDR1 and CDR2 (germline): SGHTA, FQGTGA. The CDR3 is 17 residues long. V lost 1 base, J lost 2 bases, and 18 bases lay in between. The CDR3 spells CASSLKPDIVGAYEQYF. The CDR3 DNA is TGTGCCAGCAGCTTAAAACCGGACATAGTCGGGGCCTACGAGCAGTACTTC. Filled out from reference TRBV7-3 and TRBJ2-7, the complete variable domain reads GAGVSQTPSNKVTEKGKYVELRCDPISGHTALYWYRQSLGQGPEFLIYFQGTGAADDSGLPNDRFFAVRPEGSVSTLKIQRTERGDSAVYLCASSLKPDIVGAYEQYFGPGTRLTVT.

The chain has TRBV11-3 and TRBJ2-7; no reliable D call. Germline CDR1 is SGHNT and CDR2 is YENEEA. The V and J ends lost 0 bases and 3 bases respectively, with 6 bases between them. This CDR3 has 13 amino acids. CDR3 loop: CASSLDGYYEQYF. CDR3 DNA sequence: TGTGCCAGCAGCTTAGACGGTTACTACGAGCAGTACTTC.

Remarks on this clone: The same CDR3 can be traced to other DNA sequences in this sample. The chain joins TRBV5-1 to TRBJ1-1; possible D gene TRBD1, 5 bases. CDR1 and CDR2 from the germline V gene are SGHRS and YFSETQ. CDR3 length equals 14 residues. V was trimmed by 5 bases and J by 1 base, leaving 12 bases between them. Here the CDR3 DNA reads TGCGCCAGCAGTCCCGGGACGGCGAACACTGAAGCTTTCTTT. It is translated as CASSPGTANTEAFF.

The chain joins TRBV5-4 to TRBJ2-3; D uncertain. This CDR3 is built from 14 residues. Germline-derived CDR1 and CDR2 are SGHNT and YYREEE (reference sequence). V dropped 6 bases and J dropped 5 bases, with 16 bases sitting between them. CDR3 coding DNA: TGTGCCAGCAACCAGGAGCTTGGAAAAGATACGCAGTATTTT. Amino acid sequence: CASNQELGKDTQYF.

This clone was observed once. The CDR3 protein is CSVGTGRYEQYF. The CDR3 region has the DNA TGCAGCGTTGGGACGGGCCGGTACGAGCAGTACTTC. The rearrangement uses TRBV29-1 and TRBJ2-7; D is unresolved. The CDR3 contains 12 residues. Trimming removed 4 bases from V and 4 bases from J, with 11 bases in between. CDR1 and CDR2 from the germline V gene are SQVTM and ANQGSEA.

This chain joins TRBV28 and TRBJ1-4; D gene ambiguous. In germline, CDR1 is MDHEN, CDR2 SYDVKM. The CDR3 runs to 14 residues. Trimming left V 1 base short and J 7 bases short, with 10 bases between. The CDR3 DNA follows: TGTGCCAGCAGTTTATCGAGGGTGGGTGAAAAACTGTTTTTT. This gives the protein CASSLSRVGEKLFF.

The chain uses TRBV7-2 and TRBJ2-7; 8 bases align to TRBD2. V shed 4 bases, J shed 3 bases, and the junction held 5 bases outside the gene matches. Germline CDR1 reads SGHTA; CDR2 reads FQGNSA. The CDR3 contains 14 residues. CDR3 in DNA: TGTGCCAGCAGCTCCGGACTAGCCGTCTACGAGCAGTACTTC. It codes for CASSSGLAVYEQYF.

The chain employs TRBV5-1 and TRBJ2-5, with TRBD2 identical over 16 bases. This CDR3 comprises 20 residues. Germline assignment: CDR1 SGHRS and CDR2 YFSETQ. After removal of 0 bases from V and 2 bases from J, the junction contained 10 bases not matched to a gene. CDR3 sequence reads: CASSLAFGTSGRAGQETQYF. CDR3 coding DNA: TGCGCCAGCAGCTTGGCCTTCGGGACTAGCGGGAGGGCCGGGCAAGAGACCCAGTACTTC. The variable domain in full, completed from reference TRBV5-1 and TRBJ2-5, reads KAGVTQTPRYLIKTRGQQVTLSCSPISGHRSVSWYQQTPGQGLQFLFEYFSETQRNKGNFPGRFSGRQFSNSRSEMNVSTLELGDSALYLCASSLAFGTSGRAGQETQYFGPGTRLLVL.

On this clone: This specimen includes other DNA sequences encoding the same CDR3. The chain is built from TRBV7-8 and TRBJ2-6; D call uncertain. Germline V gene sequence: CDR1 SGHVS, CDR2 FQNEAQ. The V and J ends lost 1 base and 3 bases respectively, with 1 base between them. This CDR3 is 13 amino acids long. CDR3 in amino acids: CASSLGGANVLTF. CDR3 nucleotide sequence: TGTGCCAGCAGCTTAGGTGGGGCCAACGTCCTGACTTTC.

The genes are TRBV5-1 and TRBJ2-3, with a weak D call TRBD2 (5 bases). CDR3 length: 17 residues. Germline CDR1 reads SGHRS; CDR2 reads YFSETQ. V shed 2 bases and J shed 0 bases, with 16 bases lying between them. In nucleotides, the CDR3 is TGCGCCAGCAGCTTAAAACGGACGGGAAGTAGCACAGATACGCAGTATTTT. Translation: CASSLKRTGSSTDTQYF.

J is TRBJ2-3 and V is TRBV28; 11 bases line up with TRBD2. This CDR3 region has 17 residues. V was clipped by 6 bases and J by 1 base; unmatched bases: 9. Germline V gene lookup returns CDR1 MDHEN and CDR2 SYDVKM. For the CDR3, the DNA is TGTGCCAGCAGCACCTCGCTACTAGCGGGAGGCACAGATACGCAGTATTTT. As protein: CASSTSLLAGGTDTQYF.